The 25 T cell receptor beta chains below all came from one sample that was sequenced in a study of read filtering for tumor transcriptome and immune sequencing. From approximately 400 ng of RNA, a library with molecular barcoded alpha/delta and beta/gamma adaptors was made. TCRdb re-called the reads through MiXCR, storing one row per CDR3 protein. The data show more than 70,000 distinct CDR3 sequences, with 20% to 25% seen just once and 9.5% to 12% held by the top ten. What was sequenced was a population of CD138-negative cells sorted from bone marrow. These receptors originate from a donor aged 40 or older with multiple myeloma.

This clonotype occurred a few times. The chain joins TRBV27 to TRBJ2-7; D tentatively reads TRBD1 or TRBD2 (5 bases each). This CDR3 has 16 amino acids. Germline V gives CDR1 MNHEY, CDR2 SMNVEV (reference sequence). The V end was cut by 8 bases, the J end by 2 bases, with 22 bases between. CDR3 loop: CASGPGPPLNPYEQYF. The CDR3 DNA reads as TGTGCCAGCGGCCCGGGACCACCTTTGAACCCCTACGAGCAGTACTTC.

This clonotype came up many times. The chain carries TRBV6-6 and TRBJ2-5, with TRBD1 matching 8 bases. V trimming: 8 bases; J trimming: 2 bases; junction bases outside the gene matches: 4. CDR1 is MNHNY, CDR2 SVGAGI, per germline (reference sequence). The CDR3 extends over 13 amino acids. CDR3 DNA sequence: TGTGCCAGCTCGGACAGGGCACAAGAGACCCAGTACTTC. It encodes CASSDRAQETQYF.

In the case of this clonotype: A much larger clone differs by one base, so this may be a read error. The final CDR3 position lacks the conserved phenylalanine or tryptophan, pointing to a likely read error. This chain uses TRBV4-1 with TRBJ2-4; tentatively, D is TRBD2 (5 bases). The V gene lost 5 bases and the J gene lost 2 bases, with 16 bases spanning the gap. Germline assignment: CDR1 MGHRA and CDR2 YSYEKL. The CDR3 has 16 residues. The CDR3 region has the DNA TGCGCCAGCAGCGCAGAACTCTCGGGGTCCAAAAACATTCAGTACCTC. Translation gives CASSAELSGSKNIQYL.

With respect to this clonotype: A single base separates this from a much larger clone, so it may be a read error. V gene TRBV5-6 combines with J gene TRBJ2-2; D is possibly TRBD1 or TRBD2 (6 bases each). This CDR3 spans 18 amino acids. Trimming pared 2 bases from V and 4 bases from J, leaving 21 bases between. The germline V gene encodes CDR1 SGHDT and CDR2 YYEEEE. DNA of the CDR3: TGTGCCAGCAGCTTTAGTTACGGGGGCCTCTGGAGCACCGGGGAGCTGTTTTTT. Its translation is CASSFSYGGLWSTGELFF.

V and J are TRBV5-1 and TRBJ2-6; the D gene is possibly TRBD1 (5 bases). Germline V gene data show CDR1 as SGHRS and CDR2 as YFSETQ. The CDR3 sequence is 15 residues long. Trimming took off 7 bases at V and 0 bases at J, with 11 bases between the two ends. The CDR3, as DNA: TGCGCCAGCGCGGACACGCCCTCTGGGGCCAACGTCCTGACTTTC. It translates to CASADTPSGANVLTF.

This clonotype was observed a few times. This chain connects TRBV3-1 to TRBJ1-5; D is undetermined. The CDR3 runs to 18 residues. CDR1 and CDR2 (germline): LGHDT, YNNKEL (reference sequence). V was clipped by 4 bases and J by 1 base, with 20 bases between them. CDR3 in DNA: TGTGCCAGCAGCCCACGGTCTCCATCTATGGGGAGCAATCAGCCCCAGCATTTT. Translated: CASSPRSPSMGSNQPQHF.

The V gene is TRBV5-1, the J gene TRBJ1-1, with D unresolved. V shed 0 bases and J shed 0 bases, with 9 bases lying between them. The CDR3 is 15 amino acids. In germline, CDR1 is SGHRS, CDR2 YFSETQ. The CDR3 DNA is TGCGCCAGCAGCTTGGCCTCAGGTGTGAACACTGAAGCTTTCTTT. Translated: CASSLASGVNTEAFF. Looking up the rest from reference TRBV5-1 and TRBJ1-1 gives the full variable domain: KAGVTQTPRYLIKTRGQQVTLSCSPISGHRSVSWYQQTPGQGLQFLFEYFSETQRNKGNFPGRFSGRQFSNSRSEMNVSTLELGDSALYLCASSLASGVNTEAFFGQGTRLTVV.

This clonotype was seen at least ten times. The chain uses TRBV3-1 and TRBJ2-1, with D unresolved. The CDR3 is 13 amino acids. Germline V lookup: CDR1 LGHDT, CDR2 YNNKEL (reference sequence). V lost 5 bases, J lost 8 bases, and 13 bases lay in between. CDR3 sequence: CASSYRQVHEQFF. CDR3 DNA sequence: TGTGCCAGCAGCTATCGGCAGGTGCATGAGCAGTTCTTC.

Comment on this clonotype: A read error may be the cause here, since a much bigger clone is one base away. V gene TRBV5-1 combines with J gene TRBJ1-1; a possible D gene is TRBD1 (6 bases). Germline-derived CDR1 and CDR2 are SGHRS and YFSETQ. The CDR3 is made up of 14 amino acids. V dropped 4 bases and J dropped 2 bases, with 12 bases sitting between them. In nucleotides, the CDR3 is TGCGCCAGCAGCCAAAGGACAGTCAACACTGAAGCTTTCTTT. Its protein is CASSQRTVNTEAFF. Looking up the rest from reference TRBV5-1 and TRBJ1-1 gives the full variable domain: KAGVTQTPRYLIKTRGQQVTLSCSPISGHRSVSWYQQTPGQGLQFLFEYFSETQRNKGNFPGRFSGRQFSNSRSEMNVSTLELGDSALYLCASSQRTVNTEAFFGQGTRLTVV.

This clonotype was detected many times. The J gene is TRBJ2-5, the V gene TRBV7-6; unclear D gene. The V gene's germline CDR1 is SGHVS and CDR2 FNYEAQ. The CDR3 is 15 amino acids. The germline V and J ends were trimmed by 7 bases and 4 bases, with 19 bases remaining between them. The CDR3 loop is CASIRSPGGGETQYF. For the CDR3, the DNA is TGTGCCAGCATCCGATCCCCCGGCGGTGGAGAGACCCAGTACTTC. Complete variable domain (other parts from reference TRBV7-6 and TRBJ2-5): GAGVSQSPRYKVTKRGQDVALRCDPISGHVSLYWYRQALGQGPEFLTYFNYEAQQDKSGLPNDRFSAERPEGSISTLTIQRTEQRDSAMYRCASIRSPGGGETQYFGPGTRLLVL.

This clonotype was picked up many times. The chain carries TRBV3-1 and TRBJ2-3; D not resolved. The V end lost 4 bases, the J end lost 0 bases, and 5 bases lay between the germline ends. In germline, CDR1 is LGHDT, CDR2 YNNKEL (reference sequence). CDR3 length equals 13 residues. The CDR3 is CASSRGSTDTQYF. For the CDR3, the DNA is TGTGCCAGCAGCCGCGGCAGCACAGATACGCAGTATTTT.

Ten or more counts support this clonotype. The chain couples TRBV5-1 to TRBJ2-1, with no clear D. The CDR3 sequence is 14 residues long. V was clipped by 5 bases and J by 5 bases, with 14 bases between them. Germline CDR1 and CDR2: SGHRS and YFSETQ. The CDR3 is CASSPRRSDNEQFF. Here the CDR3 DNA reads TGCGCCAGCAGTCCCCGGCGTTCGGACAATGAGCAGTTCTTC. The complete variable domain, with remaining parts taken from reference TRBV5-1 and TRBJ2-1, reads KAGVTQTPRYLIKTRGQQVTLSCSPISGHRSVSWYQQTPGQGLQFLFEYFSETQRNKGNFPGRFSGRQFSNSRSEMNVSTLELGDSALYLCASSPRRSDNEQFFGPGTRLTVL.

This clonotype was seen just once. A much larger clone sits a single nucleotide away, making a read error possible. The chain uses TRBV29-1 and TRBJ2-5, with a possible D match to TRBD2 (7 bases). Germline V gene sequence: CDR1 SQVTM, CDR2 ANQGSEA. This CDR3 region has 13 residues. Trimming took 8 bases from V and 4 from J, leaving 17 bases between them. The CDR3 DNA sequence: TGCAGCTGGGAACGGGGGGCAGCAGAGACCCAGTACTTC. Protein sequence: CSWERGAAETQYF. Complete variable domain (other parts from reference TRBV29-1 and TRBJ2-5): SAVISQKPSRDICQRGTSLTIQCQVDSQVTMMFWYRQQPGQSLTLIATANQGSEATYESGFVIDKFPISRPNLTFSTLTVSNMSPEDSSIYLCSWERGAAETQYFGPGTRLLVL.

This clonotype was counted ten times or more. CDR3 in amino acids: CASSYDRGGTGELFF. As DNA, the CDR3 is TGTGCCAGCAGTTACGATCGGGGGGGTACCGGGGAGCTGTTTTTT. The V and J genes are TRBV6-5 and TRBJ2-2; 8 nucleotides agree with TRBD2. Germline lookup yields CDR1 MNHEY and CDR2 SVGAGI. The CDR3 consists of 15 residues. Losses at the gene ends were 2 bases for V and 5 bases for J; bases not matched to a gene: 4.

This clonotype was counted ten times or more. This chain connects TRBV29-1 to TRBJ2-7; TRBD1 might be the D (5 bases). CDR1 SQVTM and CDR2 ANQGSEA come from the germline V gene. V lost 4 bases and J 7 bases, leaving 14 bases between the germline ends. This CDR3 has 12 residues. The CDR3 nucleotides are TGCAGCGTTGGCAGGGATCTTGGGGAGCAGTACTTC. Protein: CSVGRDLGEQYF.

The sample holds many counts of this clonotype. The chain recombines TRBV20-1 with TRBJ1-1; 8 bases line up with TRBD1. The CDR3 is made up of 13 amino acids. Germline V gene data show CDR1 as DFQATT and CDR2 as SNEGSKA (reference sequence). J lost 5 bases, V lost 1 base, and 3 bases had no gene match. The CDR3 DNA is TGCAGTGCTAGAGGTACAGGGGGGACTGAAGCTTTCTTT. It codes for CSARGTGGTEAFF.

This clonotype was seen many times. This rearrangement joins TRBV29-1 to TRBJ2-2; TRBD2 is a possible D gene (7 bases). V shed 7 bases and J shed 4 bases, with 16 bases lying between them. Germline loops: CDR1 SQVTM, CDR2 ANQGSEA. This CDR3 spans 14 amino acids. CDR3 DNA: TGCAGCGCCGGGGGCGGGGGATCCACCGGGGAGCTGTTTTTT. Protein: CSAGGGGSTGELFF.

This clonotype was recorded at least ten times. The rearrangement links TRBV6-5 to TRBJ1-1; perhaps TRBD1 as D (6 bases). The CDR3 covers 15 residues. V was clipped by 6 bases and J by 4 bases, with 18 bases between them. Germline-derived CDR1 and CDR2 are MNHEY and SVGAGI. The CDR3 loop is CASRPTLGAGTEAFF. The CDR3 region has the DNA TGTGCCAGCAGGCCTACATTGGGGGCGGGCACTGAAGCTTTCTTT.

This clonotype was seen ten or more times. V is TRBV7-9 and J is TRBJ2-1, with D tentatively TRBD1 (6 bases). V gave up 8 bases and J gave up 4 bases, with 12 bases separating them. CDR1 is SEHNR, CDR2 FQNEAQ, per germline (reference sequence). CDR3 size: 13 residues. The chain's CDR3 is CASCQGLYNEQFF. The CDR3, as DNA: TGTGCCAGCTGCCAGGGGTTATACAATGAGCAGTTCTTC.

The J gene is TRBJ1-2, the V gene TRBV28; 8 nucleotides line up with TRBD1. The CDR3 extends over 14 amino acids. Germline V lookup: CDR1 MDHEN, CDR2 SYDVKM. V gave up 3 bases and J gave up 4 bases; unmatched junction bases: 4. CDR3 coding DNA: TGTGCCAGCAGTTTGGACAGGGCCAGCTATGGCTACACCTTC. Amino acid sequence: CASSLDRASYGYTF.

The gene calls are TRBV4-1 and TRBJ2-3; a weak D match, TRBD2 (6 bases). Trimming took 1 base from V and 1 from J, leaving 15 bases between them. From germline, CDR1 is MGHRA and CDR2 YSYEKL. CDR3 length equals 17 residues. CDR3 nucleotides: TGCGCCAGCAGCCAAGGGGGAGGCTGGAAACGCACAGATACGCAGTATTTT. Amino acid sequence: CASSQGGGWKRTDTQYF.

This clonotype has ten or more counts. The chain is built from TRBV27 and TRBJ2-4; D not resolved. Germline values: CDR1 MNHEY, CDR2 SMNVEV (reference sequence). CDR3 length: 15 amino acids. Trimming left V 1 base short and J 0 bases short, with 7 bases between. The CDR3 region has the DNA TGTGCCAGCAGTTTATTAGGGATAGCCAAAAACATTCAGTACTTC. Translation gives CASSLLGIAKNIQYF.

In this sample, this clonotype turned up many times. CDR3 nucleotides: TGTGCCAGCAGTTACTGGGACAGGGGAGTTTTGGGAACTGAAGCTTTCTTT. Encoded protein: CASSYWDRGVLGTEAFF. The genes are TRBV6-2 or TRBV6-3 and TRBJ1-1, with 10 bases identical to TRBD1. CDR3 length: 17 residues. The germline V gene encodes CDR1 MNHEY and CDR2 SVGEGT. Trimming cost V 1 base and J 5 bases; bases outside gene matches: 10.

The table lists this clonotype with many counts. The chain combines TRBV29-1 with TRBJ2-5, with D perhaps TRBD2 (5 bases). This CDR3 contains 13 residues. V gave up 4 bases and J gave up 5 bases, with 14 bases separating them. Germline V CDR1 and CDR2: SQVTM, ANQGSEA. Here the CDR3 reads CSVGGLDRETQYF. CDR3 nucleotides: TGCAGCGTTGGAGGGCTAGACCGGGAGACCCAGTACTTC. Full variable domain (remainder filled in from reference TRBV29-1 and TRBJ2-5): SAVISQKPSRDICQRGTSLTIQCQVDSQVTMMFWYRQQPGQSLTLIATANQGSEATYESGFVIDKFPISRPNLTFSTLTVSNMSPEDSSIYLCSVGGLDRETQYFGPGTRLLVL.

Notes on this clonotype: A read error may account for a junction end that differs from germline. The chain couples TRBV20-1 to TRBJ1-2; 7 nucleotides agree with TRBD1. Per germline, CDR1 DFQATT and CDR2 SNEGSKA (reference sequence). CDR3 length: 14 residues. The CDR3 nucleotides are TGCAGTGCCAGAGCGACAGGGAGTCGGTATGGCTACACCTTC. Protein product: CSARATGSRYGYTF.